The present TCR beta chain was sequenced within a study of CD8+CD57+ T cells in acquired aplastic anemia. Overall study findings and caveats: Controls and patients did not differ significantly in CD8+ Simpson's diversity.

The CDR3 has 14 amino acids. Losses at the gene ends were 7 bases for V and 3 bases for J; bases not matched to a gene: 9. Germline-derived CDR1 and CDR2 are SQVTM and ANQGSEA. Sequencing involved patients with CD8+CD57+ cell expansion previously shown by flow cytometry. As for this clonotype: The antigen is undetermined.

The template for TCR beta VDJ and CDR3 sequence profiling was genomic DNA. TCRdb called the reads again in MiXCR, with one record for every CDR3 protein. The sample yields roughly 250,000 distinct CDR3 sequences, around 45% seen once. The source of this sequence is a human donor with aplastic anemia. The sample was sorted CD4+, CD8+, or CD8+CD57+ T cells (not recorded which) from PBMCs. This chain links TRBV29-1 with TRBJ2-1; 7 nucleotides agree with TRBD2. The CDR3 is CSAETSDDYNEQFF. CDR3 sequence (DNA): TGCAGCGCCGAAACTAGCGACGACTACAATGAGCAGTTCTTC.